This record looks at one TCR beta chain sequence and its context. Its target is unknown. The record originates from a study of cytomegalovirus exposure and HLA in healthy donors. General study findings and limits: Cytomegalovirus status was reportedly diagnosed by the classifier with high sensitivity and specificity. For most TCR sequences rarity was the rule, although some public TCRs occurred in many donors. According to a later analysis, TCR clusters from the first cohort tended to co-occur in the 120 or so validation repertoires.

The CDR3 spans 13 residues. The V gene lost 6 bases and the J gene lost 6 bases, with 13 bases spanning the gap. CDR1 is MNHEY and CDR2 is SMNVEV in the germline V gene (reference sequence). Some clones are missing from TCRdb's copy, which holds only in-frame ones; the method was immunoSEQ multiplex PCR. The sample carries more than 95,000 clones, about 88% recorded once. V and J are TRBV27 and TRBJ2-3; D is possibly TRBD1 (6 bases). This clonotype was sampled from a woman aged 18-29 years in good health and CMV-seronegative. Sequences were obtained from PBMCs. The CDR3 DNA sequence: TGTGCCAGCAGCTTGGGGGCCGGGGATACGCAGTATTTT. Its protein product is CASSLGAGDTQYF.